The present TCR beta chain was sequenced within a study of response to subunit inactivated influenza vaccine. General study points: Authors suggested each seasonal flu vaccination may recruit only limited numbers of new T cells.

Points on this clonotype: As yet, its antigen is unknown.

MiXCR, applied by TCRdb to the RT-PCR reads, yields one record per CDR3 protein. The table shows about 190,000 distinct CDR3 sequences, with approximately 15% occurring only once. Losses at the gene ends were 6 bases for V and 2 bases for J; bases not matched to a gene: 6. The CDR3 spans 14 residues. Looked up from germline, CDR1 is MDHEN and CDR2 is SYDVKM. The clonotype comes from a man aged 50 or older who received an inactivated influenza vaccine. The specimen was CD8+ T cells sorted from PBMCs, collected 5 to 6 days after vaccination. The chain links TRBV28 to TRBJ2-7, with 8 bases fitting TRBD1. CDR3 sequence (DNA): TGTGCCAGCAGAGATACAGGGGGTGCCTACGAGCAGTACTTC. This codes for CASRDTGGAYEQYF. Together with reference TRBV28 and TRBJ2-7, the CDR3 gives the full variable domain: DVKVTQSSRYLVKRTGEKVFLECVQDMDHENMFWYRQDPGLGLRLIYFSYDVKMKEKGDIPEGYSVSREKKERFSLILESASTNQTSMYLCASRDTGGAYEQYFGPGTRLTVT.